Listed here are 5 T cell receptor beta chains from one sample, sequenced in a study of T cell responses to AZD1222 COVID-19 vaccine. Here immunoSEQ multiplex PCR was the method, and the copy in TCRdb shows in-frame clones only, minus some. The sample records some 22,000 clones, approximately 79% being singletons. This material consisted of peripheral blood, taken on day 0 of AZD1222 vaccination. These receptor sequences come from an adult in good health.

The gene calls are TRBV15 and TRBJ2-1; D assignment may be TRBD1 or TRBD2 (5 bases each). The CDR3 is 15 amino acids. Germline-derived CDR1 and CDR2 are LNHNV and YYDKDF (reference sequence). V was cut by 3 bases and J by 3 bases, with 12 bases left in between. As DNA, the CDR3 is TGTGCCACCAGCAGTTGGGGACCGAGCTACAATGAGCAGTTCTTC. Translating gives CATSSWGPSYNEQFF.

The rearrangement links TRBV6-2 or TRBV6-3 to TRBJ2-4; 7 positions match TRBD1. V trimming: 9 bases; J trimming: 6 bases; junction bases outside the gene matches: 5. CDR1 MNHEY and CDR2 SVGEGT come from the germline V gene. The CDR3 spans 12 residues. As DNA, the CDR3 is TGTGCCAGTAGCCAGGGGGTAAACATTCAGTACTTC. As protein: CASSQGVNIQYF.

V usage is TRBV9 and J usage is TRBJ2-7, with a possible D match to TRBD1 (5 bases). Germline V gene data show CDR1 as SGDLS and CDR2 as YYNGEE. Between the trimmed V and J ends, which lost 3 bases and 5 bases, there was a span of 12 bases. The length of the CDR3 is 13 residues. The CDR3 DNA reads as TGTGCCAGCAGCGCCCCTAGGACAAACGAGCAGTACTTC. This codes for CASSAPRTNEQYF.

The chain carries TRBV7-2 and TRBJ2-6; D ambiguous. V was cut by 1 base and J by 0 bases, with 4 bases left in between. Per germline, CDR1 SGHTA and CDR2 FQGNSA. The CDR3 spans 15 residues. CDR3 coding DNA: TGTGCCAGCAGCTTAGGAGGCTCTGGGGCCAACGTCCTGACTTTC. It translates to CASSLGGSGANVLTF.

Here the CDR3 DNA reads TGTGCCAGCAGCCCGGGACCGCTGAGCTCCTATAATTCACCCCTCCACTTT. This gives the protein CASSPGPLSSYNSPLHF. This rearrangement joins TRBV27 to TRBJ1-6; D may be TRBD1 (5 bases). The CDR3 is 17 residues long. Trimming removed 6 bases at V and 0 bases at J, with 15 bases between. In germline, CDR1 is MNHEY, CDR2 SMNVEV (reference sequence).